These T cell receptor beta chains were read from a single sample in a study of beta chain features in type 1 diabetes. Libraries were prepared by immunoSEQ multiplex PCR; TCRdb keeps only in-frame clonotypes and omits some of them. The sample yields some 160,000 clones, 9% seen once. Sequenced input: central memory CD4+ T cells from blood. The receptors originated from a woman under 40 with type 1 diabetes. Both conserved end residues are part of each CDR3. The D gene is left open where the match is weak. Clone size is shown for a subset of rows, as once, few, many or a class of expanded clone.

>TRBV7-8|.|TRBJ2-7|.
TGTGCCAGCAGCCCCAGGATCAGTACCGGCGGGGAGCAGTACTTC
CASSPRISTGGEQYF
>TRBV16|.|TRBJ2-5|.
TGTGCCAGCAGCCTACAGGGATTCGACGAGACCCAGTACTTC
CASSLQGFDETQYF
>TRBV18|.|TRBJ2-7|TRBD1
TGTGCCAGCTCAGAGGGGACAGGGATCCCCTACGAGCAGTACTTC
CASSEGTGIPYEQYF
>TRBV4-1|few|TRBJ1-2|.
TGCGCCAGCAGCTTCGGGACTGGGGGTAACTATGGCTACACCTTC
CASSFGTGGNYGYTF
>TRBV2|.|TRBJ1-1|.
TGTGCCAGCGGAACAGGCCCGGACACTGAAGCTTTCTTT
CASGTGPDTEAFF
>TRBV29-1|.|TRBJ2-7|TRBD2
TGCAGCGTCATGGGGACTAGCGGGAGCGACTCCTACGAGCAGTACTTC
CSVMGTSGSDSYEQYF
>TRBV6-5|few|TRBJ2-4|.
TGTGCCAGCAGCAGGGCGAACATTCAGTACTTC
CASSRANIQYF
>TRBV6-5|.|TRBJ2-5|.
TGTGCCAGCAGTTACGACTATCTCAGGGGGACCCAGTACTTC
CASSYDYLRGTQYF
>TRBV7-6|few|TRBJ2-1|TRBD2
TGTGCCAGCAGCTCCCCACTAGCGGGGCACAATGAGCAGTTCTTC
CASSSPLAGHNEQFF
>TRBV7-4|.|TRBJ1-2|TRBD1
TGTGCCAGCAGCTTAGATCCCCTACAGGGGGCGAGGTATGGCTACACCTTC
CASSLDPLQGARYGYTF
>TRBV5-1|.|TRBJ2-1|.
TGCGCCAGCAGCTTGGTTACGGGTCGTTCCTACAATGAGCAGTTCTTC
CASSLVTGRSYNEQFF
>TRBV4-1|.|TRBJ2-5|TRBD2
TGCGCCAGCAGCCAAGCGGCTAGCGGGAGCCGAGAGACCCAGTACTTC
CASSQAASGSRETQYF
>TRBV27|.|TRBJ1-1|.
TGTGCCAGCAGGAATAACTTTCGGGCTTTCTTT
CASRNNFRAFF
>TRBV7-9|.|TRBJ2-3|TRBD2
TGTGCCAGCATCCTTCGGTCCGGGACTAGCGGACGTAGCACAGATACGCAGTATTTT
CASILRSGTSGRSTDTQYF
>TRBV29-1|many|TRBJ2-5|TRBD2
TGCAGCGTTGAACTAGCGGGAGAGGGGCGCCAAGAGACCCAGTACTTC
CSVELAGEGRQETQYF
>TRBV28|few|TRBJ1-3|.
TGTGCCAGTTCCTACGAGAGCTCTGGAAACACCATATATTTT
CASSYESSGNTIYF
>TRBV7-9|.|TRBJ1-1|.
TGTGCCAGCAGCGAAGTGCGGGACACTGAAGCTTTCTTT
CASSEVRDTEAFF
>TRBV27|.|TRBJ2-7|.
TGTGCCAGCAGTTTGGCGGGAACGGCTGCCTACGAGCAGTACTTC
CASSLAGTAAYEQYF